This TCR beta chain was sequenced during a study of blood T cell repertoires in COVID-19. Turning to the study itself: Collection of acute and convalescent COVID-19 samples took place in the United States, Italy and Spain. Sources were T cells, B-cell-depleted T cells, or PBMCs; the material itself was cDNA or gDNA.

Original handling: How many nucleated cells were present was estimated from reference gene primer amplification. TCRdb keeps only in-frame clones here, not all; method: immunoSEQ multiplex PCR. V and J calls and clone size come straight from that table; D and trimming were deduced from the DNA. The sample includes under 250,000 clones, roughly 80% of them seen just once. Germline V lookup: CDR1 SGHAT, CDR2 FQNNGV. Between the trimmed V and J ends, which lost 2 bases and 6 bases, there was a span of 14 bases. The CDR3 length is 14 residues. The V call is TRBV11-2, the J call TRBJ2-7; no clear D gene. The TCR originated in an older woman who had recovered from COVID-19. Material: peripheral blood. The DNA for the CDR3 is TGTGCCAGCAGCTTATCCCCCGCTAACTCCGAGCAGTACTTC. It specifies CASSLSPANSEQYF.